This TCR beta chain derives from a study of cytomegalovirus exposure and HLA in healthy donors. Study findings and constraints: Among the CMV-associated chains, three were confirmed in vitro as specific for CMV antigens.

This clone has a handful of counts. The target antigen is unknown. The CDR3 is 14 residues long. Trimming pared 1 base from V and 3 bases from J, leaving 9 bases between. Per germline, CDR1 MNHNS and CDR2 SASEGT. Primers for the PCR totalled 60 Vbeta and 13 Jbeta. Clones were read by immunoSEQ multiplex PCR, and TCRdb kept only the in-frame ones, dropping some. The table shows 95,000 to 110,000 clones, with about 80% occurring only once. The V call is TRBV6-1, the J call TRBJ1-1; the D gene is possibly TRBD1 (5 bases). The sequenced sample consisted of PBMCs. The receptor was isolated from a man aged 60 to 69 in good health and CMV-seropositive. CDR3 amino acids: CASSEDKGYTEAFF. The CDR3 nucleotides are TGTGCCAGCAGTGAAGATAAGGGGTACACTGAAGCTTTCTTT.